Listed here are 17 T cell receptor beta chains from one sample, sequenced in a study of T-cell reconstitution after alpha-beta-depleted transplantation in children (dated by TCRdb to about 2016). To prepare the library, PCR was applied. Data came from an Illumina HiSeq 2500. TCR library preparation used molecular barcoding, with unique molecular identifiers applied to normalize quantification of the TCRbeta repertoire. TCRdb reanalyzed the raw reads on its own, using fastp at Q25 for trimming and MiXCR for clone calling, and kept in-frame beta chains. Rows are combined by CDR3 protein, so each entry shows the most common genes and DNA. The sample yields some 550,000 distinct CDR3 sequences; around 23% were counted once. Jointly, the top ten make up about 14% of the sample. Interpreted using the paper, the treatment or condition label stands for: allogeneic hematopoietic cell transplantation with graft depleted of TCRalphabeta T cells and CD19 B cells.

The sequencing here drew on PBMCs, mostly from graft donor cells, taken 360 days after TCRalphabeta/CD19-depleted stem cell transplant. Every receptor here comes from a boy under two years old who had a stem cell transplant for acute myeloid leukemia, so the T cells may come from the graft donor.

The chain joins TRBV6-1 to TRBJ1-1; D gene unclear. Trimming left V 8 bases short and J 1 base short, with 14 bases between. Per the germline V gene, CDR1 is MNHNS and CDR2 is SASEGT. The CDR3 consists of 14 residues. The CDR3 DNA is TGTGCCAGCCGGCTTGAGACTGCGAACACTGAAGCTTTCTTT. Translation gives CASRLETANTEAFF.

The sample holds many counts of this clonotype. The gene calls are TRBV12-3 or TRBV12-4 and TRBJ2-2; D gene uncertain. CDR3 length: 13 amino acids. Trimming cost V 4 bases and J 4 bases, with 7 bases left between them. CDR3 in amino acids: CASSYTVTGELFF. The DNA for the CDR3 is TGTGCCAGCAGTTATACAGTCACCGGGGAGCTGTTTTTT.

There are a few counts of this clonotype. The chain joins TRBV20-1 to TRBJ2-7; 8 bases fit TRBD1. The V gene's germline CDR1 is DFQATT and CDR2 SNEGSKA (reference sequence). The V and J ends lost 2 bases and 3 bases, in that order; junction bases with no gene match: 6. The CDR3 contains 14 residues. DNA of the CDR3: TGCAGTGCTAGACCGGGACAGGAACTCTACGAGCAGTACGTC. Translated, it gives CSARPGQELYEQYV.

The rearrangement links TRBV20-1 to TRBJ2-7; maybe TRBD2 (6 bases). Germline values: CDR1 DFQATT, CDR2 SNEGSKA (reference sequence). The CDR3 is 15 residues long. V was trimmed by 0 bases and J by 1 base, leaving 13 bases between them. The CDR3 region is CSARDIGGGSYEQYF. The CDR3 DNA follows: TGCAGTGCTAGAGATATCGGGGGTGGGTCCTACGAGCAGTACTTC.

The rearrangement links TRBV6-1 to TRBJ1-1; no clear D. V lost 8 bases, J lost 1 base, and 26 bases lay in between. There are 18 residues in the CDR3. Germline CDR1 MNHNS, CDR2 SASEGT. The CDR3 is CASAGWRAPYDKNTEAFF. DNA of the CDR3: TGTGCCAGCGCTGGGTGGAGGGCCCCGTACGATAAGAACACTGAAGCTTTCTTT.

CDR3 sequence: CATSRDLGYEQYF. CDR3 DNA sequence: TGTGCCACCAGCAGAGATCTGGGCTACGAGCAGTACTTC. The V gene is TRBV15, the J gene TRBJ2-7, with D hard to call. V shed 0 bases and J shed 3 bases, with 6 bases lying between them. There are 13 residues in the CDR3. The germline gives CDR1 LNHNV, CDR2 YYDKDF (reference sequence).

This clonotype was seen only a few times. This sequence joins TRBV6-4 and TRBJ1-5, with D uncertain. There are 13 residues in the CDR3. V lost 2 bases and J 4 bases, leaving 6 bases between the germline ends. Germline CDR1 is MRHNA and CDR2 is SNTAGT. The CDR3 protein is CASSDDFNQPQHF. CDR3 nucleotides: TGTGCCAGCAGTGACGATTTTAATCAGCCCCAGCATTTT.

V and J are TRBV20-1 and TRBJ2-7; no clear D. Germline values: CDR1 DFQATT, CDR2 SNEGSKA (reference sequence). V was pared by 1 base and J by 4 bases, with 11 bases between. The CDR3 loop spans 13 amino acids. The CDR3 coding sequence is TGCAGTGCTAGAGTCCCGGCAAAATACGAGCAGTACTTC. Protein: CSARVPAKYEQYF.

There are many counts of this clonotype. This chain uses TRBV12-3 or TRBV12-4 with TRBJ2-2; no reliable D call. V was shortened by 2 bases and J by 1 base, with 8 bases between the two germline ends. The CDR3 length is 15 residues. The CDR3 region is CASSLMFGNTGELFF. The CDR3 bases are TGTGCCAGCAGTTTAATGTTCGGGAACACCGGGGAGCTGTTTTTT.

The chain has TRBV9 and TRBJ1-5, with 7 bases fitting TRBD1. After removal of 3 bases from V and 9 bases from J, the junction contained 9 bases not matched to a gene. CDR3 size: 14 residues. The germline gives CDR1 SGDLS, CDR2 YYNGEE. This chain's CDR3 is CASSAEGAGRPQHF. The CDR3 region has the DNA TGTGCCAGCAGCGCGGAGGGGGCGGGTCGGCCCCAGCATTTT.

The chain has TRBV24-1 and TRBJ2-1; TRBD1 matches at 8 bases. The length of the CDR3 is 15 residues. V shed 9 bases and J 1 base; nucleotides not matched to a gene: 7. Looked up from germline, CDR1 is KGHDR and CDR2 is SFDVKD. CDR3 bases: TGTGCCACCGGTAGCGACAGGGGTTCCTACAATGAGCAGTTCTTC. Protein product: CATGSDRGSYNEQFF.

CDR3 sequence: CSARDGDTENTEAFF. The CDR3 DNA reads as TGCAGTGCTAGAGATGGGGATACAGAGAACACTGAAGCTTTCTTT. The V gene is TRBV20-1, the J gene TRBJ1-1; D unclear. The length of the CDR3 is 15 residues. Per germline, CDR1 DFQATT and CDR2 SNEGSKA (reference sequence). Trimming pared 0 bases from V and 1 base from J, leaving 12 bases between.

This clonotype turned up a few times. The CDR3 is CASGEFANQPQHF. DNA of the CDR3: TGTGCCAGCGGAGAATTCGCGAATCAGCCCCAGCATTTT. The rearrangement uses TRBV12-3 or TRBV12-4 and TRBJ1-5; D is unclear. Between the trimmed V and J ends, which lost 8 bases and 4 bases, there was a span of 12 bases. The CDR3 totals 13 residues.

The J gene is TRBJ2-3, the V gene TRBV5-1, with 7 nucleotides matching TRBD2. The ends lost 4 bases at V and 6 bases at J; junction bases unmatched: 11. This CDR3 has 15 residues. Germline V lookup: CDR1 SGHRS, CDR2 YFSETQ. The CDR3 DNA sequence: TGCGCCAGCAGCCTCAACCTGGTACTAGCGGATACGCAGTATTTT. Its protein product is CASSLNLVLADTQYF.

The rearrangement links TRBV12-3 or TRBV12-4 to TRBJ2-7; either TRBD1 or TRBD2 may supply D (6 bases each). Trimming stripped 5 bases from V and 5 bases from J, with 16 bases between. This CDR3 region has 14 residues. This chain's CDR3 is CASSPFGGQNEQYF. The CDR3 DNA sequence: TGTGCCAGCAGTCCCTTCGGGGGCCAGAACGAGCAGTACTTC.

The CDR3 DNA reads TGTGCCATCGGGGTGGAGACCCAGTACTTC. Its protein is CAIGVETQYF. The chain couples TRBV10-3 to TRBJ2-5; D gene ambiguous. Germline V lookup: CDR1 ENHRY, CDR2 SYGVKD. This CDR3 comprises 10 residues. Trimming shortened V by 8 bases and J by 5 bases, and 6 bases separated the two germline ends.

This clonotype occurred a few times. The V and J genes are TRBV6-2 or TRBV6-3 and TRBJ2-7; TRBD1 or TRBD2 may be the D gene (6 bases each). From germline, CDR1 is MNHEY and CDR2 SVGEGT. The CDR3 totals 16 residues. V was shortened by 0 bases and J by 3 bases, with 15 bases between the two germline ends. CDR3 in amino acids: CASSYSKGGPRYEQYF. The CDR3 DNA sequence: TGTGCCAGCAGTTACTCGAAAGGGGGGCCTCGCTACGAGCAGTACTTC.